A single sample gave rise to the 28 T cell receptor beta chains below, sequenced in a study of beta chain features in type 1 diabetes. The whole isolated RNA underwent reverse transcription, so sequencing captured expressed TCRB transcripts. Profiling relied on immunoSEQ multiplex PCR, and the TCRdb table lists in-frame clones only, not all of them. The table lists around 400,000 clones, around 12% of them singletons. Sequenced material: naive CD4+ T cells from blood. The receptors shown here come from a man in his late teens or twenties in good health.

This clone was detected a few times. The V call is TRBV4-1, the J call TRBJ2-7; weak D call: TRBD1 (6 bases). V was shortened by 1 base and J by 7 bases, with 17 bases between the two germline ends. The CDR3 is 15 amino acids. In germline, CDR1 is MGHRA, CDR2 YSYEKL. CDR3: CASSQGRAGVGEQYF. The CDR3 DNA is TGCGCCAGCAGCCAAGGCAGGGCAGGGGTCGGGGAGCAGTACTTC.

V usage is TRBV5-1 and J usage is TRBJ1-3, with D hard to call. The CDR3 is made up of 14 amino acids. The germline gives CDR1 SGHRS, CDR2 YFSETQ. Trimming removed 2 bases at V and 4 bases at J, with 10 bases between. The CDR3 coding sequence is TGCGCCAGCAGCTTCGGGAAACCGGGAAACACCATATATTTT. Protein sequence: CASSFGKPGNTIYF.

The chain uses TRBV4-3 and TRBJ2-3, with TRBD2 identical over 8 bases. Germline CDR1 LGHNA, CDR2 YSLEER. The CDR3 is 16 residues long. V lost 4 bases, J lost 0 bases, and 6 bases stayed unmatched. The CDR3 reads CASSRGRGESTDTQYF. In nucleotides, the CDR3 is TGCGCCAGCAGCCGTGGGCGGGGGGAGAGCACAGATACGCAGTATTTT.

This chain links TRBV19 with TRBJ2-2; 8 positions match TRBD2. Losses at the gene ends were 5 bases for V and 2 bases for J; bases not matched to a gene: 10. This CDR3 contains 17 residues. From germline, CDR1 is LNHDA and CDR2 SQIVND (reference sequence). CDR3 sequence (DNA): TGTGCCAGTAGTTCCCCAGCGGGAGCGGGTAACACCGGGGAGCTGTTTTTT. It yields the protein CASSSPAGAGNTGELFF.

There are a few counts of this clone. DNA of the CDR3: TGTGCCAGCAGTGTCCGGGACAGGGCACCCGGGGAGCTGTTTTTT. This sequence encodes CASSVRDRAPGELFF. The chain employs TRBV6-5 and TRBJ2-2; TRBD1 agrees at 9 bases. The length of the CDR3 is 15 residues. Germline lookup yields CDR1 MNHEY and CDR2 SVGAGI. V lost 5 bases to trimming and J lost 6 bases; unmatched junction nucleotides: 7.

The rearrangement links TRBV7-2 to TRBJ2-2; 8 bases agree with TRBD1. V trimming: 3 bases; J trimming: 3 bases; junction bases outside the gene matches: 3. The length of the CDR3 is 15 residues. Germline CDR1 is SGHTA and CDR2 is FQGNSA. The CDR3 region has the DNA TGTGCCAGCAGCTTGGACAGGGCGGACACCGGGGAGCTGTTTTTT. Its translation: CASSLDRADTGELFF.

This clone appeared a few times. The chain carries TRBV15 and TRBJ1-5; D not resolved. V was shortened by 4 bases and J by 2 bases, with 18 bases between the two germline ends. The V gene's germline CDR1 is LNHNV and CDR2 YYDKDF (reference sequence). The CDR3 spans 17 residues. The CDR3 coding sequence is TGTGCCACCAGCAAGGAGGGCCGCGCCCGTGGCAATCAGCCCCAGCATTTT. Its translation: CATSKEGRARGNQPQHF.

CDR3 residues: CAWSVGGVVRETQYF. The CDR3 DNA reads TGTGCCTGGAGTGTGGGGGGGGTGGTAAGGGAGACCCAGTACTTC. The chain has TRBV30 and TRBJ2-5; 7 nucleotides line up with TRBD2. Per germline, CDR1 GTSNPN and CDR2 SVGIG (reference sequence). The V segment lost 0 bases and the J segment 5 bases; nucleotides outside the gene matches: 9. This CDR3 is built from 15 residues.

The chain uses TRBV28 and TRBJ1-2; TRBD1 matches 8 bases. The germline gives CDR1 MDHEN, CDR2 SYDVKM. The CDR3 contains 14 residues. V was clipped by 3 bases and J by 7 bases; unmatched bases: 7. CDR3 bases: TGTGCCAGCAGTTTCCGTGGCAGGGGGCCTGGCTACACCTTC. Translation gives CASSFRGRGPGYTF.

In this sample, this clone turned up a few times. This chain links TRBV5-1 with TRBJ1-1; 7 bases line up with TRBD1. With V trimmed by 4 bases and J by 3 bases, 6 bases remained unmatched. This CDR3 comprises 14 residues. Germline V lookup: CDR1 SGHRS, CDR2 YFSETQ. In nucleotides, the CDR3 is TGCGCCAGCAGCCTAGACAGGGTGGACACTGAAGCTTTCTTT. Translation gives CASSLDRVDTEAFF.

This clone was counted only a few times. The CDR3 region is CASSLWGGETDTQYF. The CDR3 DNA follows: TGTGCCAGCAGCTTATGGGGGGGAGAGACAGATACGCAGTATTTT. The J gene is TRBJ2-3, the V gene TRBV7-2; TRBD2 agrees at 7 bases. CDR1 is SGHTA and CDR2 is FQGNSA in the germline V gene. CDR3 length: 15 amino acids. J gave up 3 bases and V 2 bases, and 5 bases lay outside the gene matches.

This clone has just a few counts. The J gene is TRBJ2-3, the V gene TRBV7-3; 8 nucleotides line up with TRBD1. CDR1 is SGHTA and CDR2 is FQGTGA in the germline V gene. The CDR3 consists of 17 residues. V shed 4 bases and J 0 bases; nucleotides not matched to a gene: 9. The CDR3 here is CASSSSFDRGSTDTQYF. DNA for the CDR3: TGTGCCAGCAGCTCTTCCTTCGACAGGGGAAGCACAGATACGCAGTATTTT.

This clone was detected only a few times. The V and J genes are TRBV14 and TRBJ2-3, with D perhaps TRBD1 (6 bases). The germline V gene has CDR1 SGHDN and CDR2 FVKESK. Between the trimmed V and J ends, which lost 3 bases and 7 bases, there was a span of 11 bases. The CDR3 has 13 amino acids. The CDR3 bases are TGTGCCAGCAGCCAGAGGGGACACCATACGCAGTATTTT. Protein sequence: CASSQRGHHTQYF.

This clone has more than one count but fewer than ten. Different DNA sequences within this sample yield the same CDR3. The chain employs TRBV5-1 and TRBJ2-7; TRBD1 agrees at 9 bases. The CDR3 is made up of 13 amino acids. Germline CDR1 SGHRS, CDR2 YFSETQ. V trimming: 4 bases; J trimming: 3 bases; junction bases outside the gene matches: 2. The CDR3 sequence is CASSGGQGYEQYF. As DNA, the CDR3 is TGCGCCAGCAGCGGGGGACAGGGCTACGAGCAGTACTTC.

The rearrangement joins TRBV25-1 to TRBJ1-4, with D unresolved. There are 16 residues in the CDR3. The germline gives CDR1 MGHDK, CDR2 SYGVNS. Trimming removed 2 bases at V and 0 bases at J, with 10 bases between. The CDR3 protein is CASSEPGFSTNEKLFF. Here the CDR3 DNA reads TGTGCCAGCAGTGAACCGGGGTTCTCAACTAATGAAAAACTGTTTTTT.

V and J are TRBV11-2 and TRBJ2-7; TRBD1 aligns across 9 bases. V lost 5 bases to trimming and J lost 6 bases; unmatched junction nucleotides: 14. The CDR3 is 16 residues long. Germline loops: CDR1 SGHAT, CDR2 FQNNGV. The CDR3 is CASSRDRDRAIGEQYF. The CDR3 DNA reads as TGTGCCAGCAGCCGAGACCGGGACAGGGCTATAGGCGAGCAGTACTTC.

This rearrangement joins TRBV19 to TRBJ1-5; D ambiguous. Trimming took off 4 bases at V and 5 bases at J, with 9 bases between the two ends. Germline V gives CDR1 LNHDA, CDR2 SQIVND (reference sequence). The CDR3 consists of 13 residues. The CDR3 is CASSRSGDQPQHF. The CDR3, as DNA: TGTGCCAGTAGTAGGTCCGGGGATCAGCCCCAGCATTTT.

V is TRBV9 and J is TRBJ2-2, with TRBD2 matching over 8 bases. CDR1 is SGDLS and CDR2 is YYNGEE in the germline V gene. CDR3 length: 14 residues. The V and J ends lost 6 bases and 6 bases, in that order; junction bases with no gene match: 7. CDR3 nucleotide sequence: TGTGCCAGCACAACGAGCGGGAGCGCCGGGGAGCTGTTTTTT. Protein sequence: CASTTSGSAGELFF.

This clone has only a few counts. The CDR3 protein is CASSLGGRTNWNTEAFF. The CDR3 bases are TGTGCCAGCAGCTTAGGAGGTCGTACCAACTGGAACACTGAAGCTTTCTTT. The chain links TRBV7-9 to TRBJ1-1; D remains unclear. The CDR3 totals 17 residues. The V gene's germline CDR1 is SEHNR and CDR2 FQNEAQ (reference sequence). Deletions cut 1 base from V and 1 base from J, with 16 bases between. Full variable domain (outside the CDR3, taken from reference TRBV7-9 and TRBJ1-1): DTGVSQNPRHKITKRGQNVTFRCDPISEHNRLYWYRQTLGQGPEFLTYFQNEAQLEKSRLLSDRFSAERPKGSFSTLEIQRTEQGDSAMYLCASSLGGRTNWNTEAFFGQGTRLTVV.

This clone was picked up a small number of times. The V call is TRBV14, the J call TRBJ2-2; TRBD1 might be the D (5 bases). Trimming stripped 6 bases from V and 4 bases from J, with 15 bases between. Germline assignment: CDR1 SGHDN and CDR2 FVKESK. CDR3 length: 15 residues. The CDR3 spells CASSLNRPPTGELFF. CDR3 nucleotides: TGTGCCAGCAGTCTAAACAGGCCACCCACCGGGGAGCTGTTTTTT.

This clone was observed a handful of times. The V call is TRBV5-6, the J call TRBJ2-7; 8 nucleotides align to TRBD1. CDR1 SGHDT and CDR2 YYEEEE come from the germline V gene. The CDR3 extends over 12 amino acids. V shed 2 bases, J shed 5 bases, and the junction held 0 bases outside the gene matches. In DNA form, the CDR3 reads TGTGCCAGCAGCTTACAGGGGGACGAGCAGTACTTC. Its protein product is CASSLQGDEQYF.

The chain combines TRBV18 with TRBJ2-1; TRBD1 matches at 7 bases. Trimming cost V 5 bases and J 8 bases; bases outside gene matches: 3. The CDR3 runs 12 residues. CDR1 and CDR2 (germline): KGHSH, LQKENI. This chain's CDR3 is CASSVTGHEQFF. The CDR3 region has the DNA TGTGCCAGCTCAGTGACAGGGCATGAGCAGTTCTTC. The whole variable domain, remainder taken from reference TRBV18 and TRBJ2-1, is NAGVMQNPRHLVRRRGQEARLRCSPMKGHSHVYWYRQLPEEGLKFMVYLQKENIIDESGMPKERFSAEFPKEGPSILRIQQVVRGDSAAYFCASSVTGHEQFFGPGTRLTVL.

With respect to this clone: Other nucleotide sequences from this sample produce the same CDR3. Written as DNA, the CDR3 is TGTGCCAGCAGCGGAGGACAGGGTGGAGAGACCCAGTACTTC. As protein: CASSGGQGGETQYF. The rearrangement uses TRBV9 and TRBJ2-5; the match to TRBD1 covers 8 bases. Losses at the gene ends were 3 bases for V and 4 bases for J; bases not matched to a gene: 5. The CDR3 spans 14 residues. Germline CDR1 reads SGDLS; CDR2 reads YYNGEE.

The gene calls are TRBV6-5 and TRBJ2-3, with 9 bases fitting TRBD2. Looked up from germline, CDR1 is MNHEY and CDR2 is SVGAGI. Germline trimming cut 3 bases from V and 2 bases from J; bases unmatched to any gene: 6. The CDR3 is 16 amino acids. The CDR3 loop is CASSYSAGGITDTQYF. The CDR3 DNA follows: TGTGCCAGCAGTTATAGCGCGGGAGGGATCACAGATACGCAGTATTTT.

The rearrangement uses TRBV7-6 and TRBJ2-1; the D gene is possibly TRBD1 (5 bases). CDR1 SGHVS and CDR2 FNYEAQ come from the germline V gene. V lost 3 bases, J lost 3 bases, and 6 bases lay in between. The CDR3 contains 13 residues. The CDR3 here is CASSFDSYNEQFF. DNA for the CDR3: TGTGCCAGCAGCTTTGACAGCTACAATGAGCAGTTCTTC. The full variable domain, rest sourced from reference TRBV7-6 and TRBJ2-1, is GAGVSQSPRYKVTKRGQDVALRCDPISGHVSLYWYRQALGQGPEFLTYFNYEAQQDKSGLPNDRFSAERPEGSISTLTIQRTEQRDSAMYRCASSFDSYNEQFFGPGTRLTVL.

There are a few counts of this clone. The V gene is TRBV9, the J gene TRBJ2-3; TRBD1 might be the D (6 bases). The germline gives CDR1 SGDLS, CDR2 YYNGEE. Trimming took 3 bases from V and 1 from J, leaving 12 bases between them. There are 15 residues in the CDR3. Here the CDR3 DNA reads TGTGCCAGCAGCGCCCACAGGGTTCGCACAGATACGCAGTATTTT. Its protein product is CASSAHRVRTDTQYF.

The chain uses TRBV10-3 and TRBJ2-5; D is possibly TRBD2 (5 bases). Per germline, CDR1 ENHRY and CDR2 SYGVKD. Trimming removed 3 bases from V and 1 base from J, with 9 bases in between. The CDR3 sequence is 14 residues long. The CDR3 reads CAISDGLAQETQYF. CDR3 nucleotide sequence: TGTGCCATCAGTGATGGGCTAGCCCAAGAGACCCAGTACTTC.

This chain joins TRBV11-2 and TRBJ1-2, with TRBD1 as a possible D gene (5 bases). Trimming left V 4 bases short and J 5 bases short, with 17 bases between. Germline values: CDR1 SGHAT, CDR2 FQNNGV. The CDR3 loop spans 15 amino acids. CDR3 sequence reads: CASSSFVGGGYGYTF. The CDR3 coding sequence is TGTGCCAGCAGCTCGTTCGTCGGGGGGGGATATGGCTACACCTTC. The full variable domain, its missing parts supplied by reference TRBV11-2 and TRBJ1-2, is EAGVAQSPRYKIIEKRQSVAFWCNPISGHATLYWYQQILGQGPKLLIQFQNNGVVDDSQLPKDRFSAERLKGVDSTLKIQPAKLEDSAVYLCASSSFVGGGYGYTFGSGTRLTVV.